These 8 T cell receptor beta chains were all obtained from the same sample, sequenced in a study of T-cell memory formation after mild COVID-19. Via MiXCR, TCRdb re-called the 5' RACE reads, giving one row per CDR3 protein. The sample includes 150,000 to 200,000 distinct CDR3 sequences, roughly 30% of them seen just once. Sample: PBMCs or a T cell subset sorted from them (not recorded which). The receptors stem from an adult woman who had mild COVID-19 (a few samples of this study predate the infection). Cell type and time point are not known.

A few counts support this clonotype. The chain joins TRBV12-3 or TRBV12-4 to TRBJ1-4; D is unclear. The CDR3 consists of 14 residues. Trimming took 6 bases from V and 6 from J, leaving 14 bases between them. CDR3 DNA: TGTGCCAGCAGATTCGGGTTACAGTATGAAAAACTGTTTTTT. Translated, it gives CASRFGLQYEKLFF.

V gene TRBV6-2 or TRBV6-3 combines with J gene TRBJ2-6; D is undetermined. The CDR3 loop spans 13 amino acids. The germline CDR1 and CDR2 sequences are MNHEY and SVGEGT. The V end lost 11 bases, the J end lost 2 bases, and 10 bases lay between the germline ends. The CDR3 protein is CAADLPGANVLTF. Written as DNA, the CDR3 is TGTGCCGCCGACCTCCCTGGGGCCAACGTCCTGACTTTC.

Comment on this clonotype: One junction end does not reproduce the germline sequence, and a read error may be involved. The gene calls are TRBV7-7 and TRBJ2-7; 7 bases are shared with TRBD2. This CDR3 spans 13 amino acids. Germline V gene sequence: CDR1 SSHAT, CDR2 FNYEAQ (reference sequence). The DNA for the CDR3 is TGTGCTAGCAGCTTCGGACTAGAGGACGAGCAGTACTTC. Amino acids: CASSFGLEDEQYF.

This chain joins TRBV9 and TRBJ2-3; perhaps TRBD1 as D (5 bases). Trimming removed 2 bases from V and 0 bases from J, with 13 bases in between. The germline CDR1 and CDR2 sequences are SGDLS and YYNGEE. The CDR3 loop spans 16 amino acids. The CDR3, as DNA: TGTGCCAGCAGCGTCTTTGCGACAGCTAGCACAGATACGCAGTATTTT. Translating gives CASSVFATASTDTQYF.

Only a few counts were recorded for this clonotype. The J gene is TRBJ1-2, the V gene TRBV20-1, with 10 nucleotides matching TRBD1. The CDR3 sequence is 13 residues long. V was pared by 5 bases and J by 8 bases, with 8 bases of the junction left unmatched. Per germline, CDR1 DFQATT and CDR2 SNEGSKA (reference sequence). The DNA for the CDR3 is TGCAGTGCTCGGCTCGGGACAGGGGACGGCTACACCTTC. This gives the protein CSARLGTGDGYTF.

The chain carries TRBV5-1 and TRBJ2-7; 8 nucleotides agree with TRBD2. Germline-derived CDR1 and CDR2 are SGHRS and YFSETQ. The V and J ends lost 0 bases and 5 bases, in that order; junction bases with no gene match: 4. The CDR3 is 14 amino acids. The CDR3 sequence: CASSLASGWNEQYF. In nucleotides, the CDR3 is TGCGCCAGCAGCTTGGCTAGCGGGTGGAACGAGCAGTACTTC.

V usage is TRBV2 and J usage is TRBJ2-5, with 7 nucleotides matching TRBD2. CDR1 and CDR2 (germline): SNHLY, FYNNEI. The J segment lost 4 bases and the V segment lost 7 bases, leaving 9 bases of the junction unmatched. CDR3 length equals 14 residues. This chain's CDR3 is CASNKRGGAETQYF. The CDR3 nucleotides are TGTGCCAGCAACAAACGCGGGGGAGCAGAGACCCAGTACTTC.

V usage is TRBV30 and J usage is TRBJ2-7, with D perhaps matching TRBD1 or TRBD2 (5 bases each). Germline loops: CDR1 GTSNPN, CDR2 SVGIG (reference sequence). The ends were cut back, 1 base at V and 3 bases at J, with 13 bases in the middle. The CDR3 runs 14 residues. DNA of the CDR3: TGTGCCTGGAGTGCCTGGGGGACCTACTACGAGCAGTACTTC. Translated: CAWSAWGTYYEQYF.